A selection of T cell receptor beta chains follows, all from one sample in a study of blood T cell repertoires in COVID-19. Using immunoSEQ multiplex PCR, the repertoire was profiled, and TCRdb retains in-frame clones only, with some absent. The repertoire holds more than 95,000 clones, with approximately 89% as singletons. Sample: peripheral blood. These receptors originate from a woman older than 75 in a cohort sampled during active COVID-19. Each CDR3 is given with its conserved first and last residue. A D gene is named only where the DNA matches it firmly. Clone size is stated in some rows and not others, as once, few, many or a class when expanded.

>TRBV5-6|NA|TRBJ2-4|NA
CASRQSEVAKNIQYF
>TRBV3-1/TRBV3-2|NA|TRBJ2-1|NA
CASSQGLGGGEQFF
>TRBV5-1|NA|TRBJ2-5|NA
CASSLGEETQYF
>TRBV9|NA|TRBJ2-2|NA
CASSADRGGRGGELFF
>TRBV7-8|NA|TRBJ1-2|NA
CASSLGGRINRYGYTF
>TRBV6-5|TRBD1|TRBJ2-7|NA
CASRTGGYEQYF
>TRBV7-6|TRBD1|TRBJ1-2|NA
CASSLDRGGYTF
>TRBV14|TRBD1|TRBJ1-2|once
CASSDGTGGLYGYTF
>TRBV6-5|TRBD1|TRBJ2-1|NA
CASSYGQSQGAKQFF
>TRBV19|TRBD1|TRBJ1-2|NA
CASSTTGGPYYGYTF
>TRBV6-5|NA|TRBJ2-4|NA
CASSYSVSTVIQYF
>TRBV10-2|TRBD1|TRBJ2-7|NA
CASSEGTGARKQYF
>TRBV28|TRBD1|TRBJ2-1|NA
CASSQTGQGAANEQFF
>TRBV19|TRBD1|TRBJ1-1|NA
CASSISLGGAEAFF
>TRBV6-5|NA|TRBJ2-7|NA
CASSYGAGEQYF
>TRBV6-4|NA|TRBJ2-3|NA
CASSGPRLPTDTQYF
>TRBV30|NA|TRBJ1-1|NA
CAWSMSPIQAEAFF
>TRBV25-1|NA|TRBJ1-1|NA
CASSPLQGWAEAFF
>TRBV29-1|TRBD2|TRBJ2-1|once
CSVASAGGVEQFF
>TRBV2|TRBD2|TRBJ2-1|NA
CASSEEGRGAYNEQFF
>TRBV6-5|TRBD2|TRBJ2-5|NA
CASSLAGGQETQYF
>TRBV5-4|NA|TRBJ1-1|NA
CASSFQETPEAFF
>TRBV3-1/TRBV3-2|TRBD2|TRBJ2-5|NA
CASSRTSVGETQYF
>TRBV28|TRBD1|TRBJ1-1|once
CAAHTGGLMNTEAFF